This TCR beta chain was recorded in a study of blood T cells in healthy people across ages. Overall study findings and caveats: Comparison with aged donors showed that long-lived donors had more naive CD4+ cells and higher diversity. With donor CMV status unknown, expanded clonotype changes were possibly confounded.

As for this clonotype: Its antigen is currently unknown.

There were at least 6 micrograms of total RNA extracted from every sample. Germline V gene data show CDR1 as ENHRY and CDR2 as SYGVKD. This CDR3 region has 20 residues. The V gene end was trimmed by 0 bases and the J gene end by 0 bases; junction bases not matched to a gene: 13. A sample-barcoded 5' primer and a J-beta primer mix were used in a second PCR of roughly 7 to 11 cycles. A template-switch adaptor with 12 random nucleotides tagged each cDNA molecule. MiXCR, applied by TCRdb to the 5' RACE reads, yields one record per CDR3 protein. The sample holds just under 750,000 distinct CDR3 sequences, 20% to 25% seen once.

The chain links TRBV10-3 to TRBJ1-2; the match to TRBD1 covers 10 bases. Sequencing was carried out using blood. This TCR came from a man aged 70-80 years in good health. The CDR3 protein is CAISESKWREGQGPNYGYTF. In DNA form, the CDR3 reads TGTGCCATCAGTGAGTCGAAATGGCGAGAGGGACAGGGGCCTAACTATGGCTACACCTTC.